What follows is one TCR beta chain and its context. Its antigen is still unknown. Trimming removed 6 bases from V and 14 bases from J; junction bases left unmatched: 9. Germline V gives CDR1 KGHSY, CDR2 FQNENV. The CDR3 totals 12 residues. Profiling relied on immunoSEQ multiplex PCR, and the TCRdb table lists in-frame clones only, not all of them. Altogether about 79,000 clones are present, about four fifths being singletons, with the ten largest covering about 14%. This entry belongs to a study of T cells in localized non-small cell lung cancer. Broader study findings: Researchers found a median approximately 57 of the top 100 tumor clones in adjacent lung. Higher blood T cell density tracked longer overall survival. The highest T cell clonality was in uninvolved adjacent lung, above tumor.

The clonotype was recovered from a female donor over 55 with stage I lung adenocarcinoma. V and J are TRBV16 and TRBJ1-4, with 7 bases that match TRBD1. This sample comprised peripheral blood, obtained before any cancer treatment. The CDR3 region is CASRRDSGQLFF. CDR3 coding DNA: TGTGCCAGCAGGCGGGATTCGGGACAGCTGTTTTTT.